The T cell receptor (beta chain) under discussion was sequenced for a study of T cell repertoires in cytomegalovirus infection. Study-wide background: Recently identified HLA-C-restricted CMV epitopes were among the peptides used. CMV infection and matching HLA type were both indicated by public TCR beta signatures.

TCRdb used MiXCR to reprocess the reads, holding one entry per CDR3 protein. In the table there are 75,000 to 95,000 distinct CDR3 sequences, about 44% of which are singletons. Concerning this clonotype: Its target is not known.

Overall study results and limits: HLA-C-restricted CMV-specific TCR beta clonotypes prevailed in the ex vivo response. The cumulative frequency of public TCR beta families distinguished individuals who carried CMV together with the relevant HLA.

CDR3 length: 14 residues. The germline V gene encodes CDR1 MNHNS and CDR2 SASEGT. V shed 8 bases and J 3 bases; nucleotides not matched to a gene: 6. The sample was CD8+ T cells from cultured PBMCs, taken from culture after CMV antigen stimulation. V gene TRBV6-1 combines with J gene TRBJ1-5; TRBD1 agrees at 8 bases. The TCR sequence derives from a human donor in good health (CMV status not recorded). Some clones in this sample may be carry-over from other donors' samples. The CDR3 is CASGMTGDNQPQHF. The CDR3 DNA is TGTGCCAGCGGGATGACAGGGGACAATCAGCCCCAGCATTTT.